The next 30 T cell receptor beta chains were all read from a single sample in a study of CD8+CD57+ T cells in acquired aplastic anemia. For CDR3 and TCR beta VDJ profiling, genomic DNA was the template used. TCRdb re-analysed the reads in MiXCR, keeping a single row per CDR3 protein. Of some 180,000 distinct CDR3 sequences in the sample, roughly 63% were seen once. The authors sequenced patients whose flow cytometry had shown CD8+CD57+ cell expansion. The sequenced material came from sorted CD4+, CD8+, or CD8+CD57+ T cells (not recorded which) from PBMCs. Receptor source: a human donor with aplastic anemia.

This chain's CDR3 is CASSLIGVYEQYF. DNA for the CDR3: TGTGCCAGCAGCTTGATCGGAGTCTACGAGCAGTACTTC. The chain uses TRBV7-2 and TRBJ2-7; no clear D gene. The V end lost 3 bases, the J end lost 3 bases, and 9 bases lay between the germline ends. Looked up from germline, CDR1 is SGHTA and CDR2 is FQGNSA. The CDR3 is 13 residues long. Full variable domain (rest looked up from reference TRBV7-2 and TRBJ2-7): GAGVSQSPSNKVTEKGKDVELRCDPISGHTALYWYRQSLGQGLEFLIYFQGNSAPDKSGLPSDRFSAERTGGSVSTLTIQRTQQEDSAVYLCASSLIGVYEQYFGPGTRLTVT.

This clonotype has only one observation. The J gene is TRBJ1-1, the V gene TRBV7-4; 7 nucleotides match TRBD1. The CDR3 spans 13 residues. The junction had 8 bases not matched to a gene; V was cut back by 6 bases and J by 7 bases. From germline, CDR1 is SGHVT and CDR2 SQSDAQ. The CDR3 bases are TGTGCCAGCAGTTGGGACAGTGCTAATGAAGCTTTCTTT. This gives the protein CASSWDSANEAFF.

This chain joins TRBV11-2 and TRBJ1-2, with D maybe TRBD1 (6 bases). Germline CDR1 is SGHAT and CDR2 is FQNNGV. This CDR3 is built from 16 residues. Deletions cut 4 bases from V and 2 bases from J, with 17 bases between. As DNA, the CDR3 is TGTGCCAGCAGCTGGAGGGGGGGGGTTGTAAACTATGGCTACACCTTC. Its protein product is CASSWRGGVVNYGYTF.

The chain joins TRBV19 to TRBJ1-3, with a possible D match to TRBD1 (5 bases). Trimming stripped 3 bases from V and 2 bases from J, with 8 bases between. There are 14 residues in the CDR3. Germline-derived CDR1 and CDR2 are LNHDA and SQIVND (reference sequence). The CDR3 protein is CASSMAGTGNTIYF. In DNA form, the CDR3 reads TGTGCCAGTAGTATGGCAGGGACTGGAAACACCATATATTTT.

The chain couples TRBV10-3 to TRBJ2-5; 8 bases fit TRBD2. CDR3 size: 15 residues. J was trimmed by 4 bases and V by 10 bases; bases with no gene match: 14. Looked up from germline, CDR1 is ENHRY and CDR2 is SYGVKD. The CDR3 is CATMDGSGNLETQYF. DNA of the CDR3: TGTGCCACGATGGATGGTAGCGGGAACCTAGAGACCCAGTACTTC.

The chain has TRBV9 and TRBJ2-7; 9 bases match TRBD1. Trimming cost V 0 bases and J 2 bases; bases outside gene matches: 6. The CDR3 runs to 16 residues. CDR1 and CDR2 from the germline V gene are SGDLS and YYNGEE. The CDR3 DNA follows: TGTGCCAGCAGCGTAGATACCGGGACAGGGACCTACGAGCAGTACTTC. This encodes CASSVDTGTGTYEQYF.

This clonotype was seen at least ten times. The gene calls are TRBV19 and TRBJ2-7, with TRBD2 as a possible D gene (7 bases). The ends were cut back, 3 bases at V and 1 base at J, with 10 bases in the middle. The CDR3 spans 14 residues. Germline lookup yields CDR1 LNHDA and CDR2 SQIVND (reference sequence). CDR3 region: CASSIGGPSYEQYF. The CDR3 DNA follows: TGTGCCAGTAGTATCGGGGGGCCTTCCTACGAGCAGTACTTC.

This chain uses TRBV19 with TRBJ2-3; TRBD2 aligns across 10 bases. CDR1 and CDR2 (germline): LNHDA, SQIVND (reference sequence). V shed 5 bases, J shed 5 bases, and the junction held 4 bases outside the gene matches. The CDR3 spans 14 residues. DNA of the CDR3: TGTGCCAGTAGTGCGGGACTAGCGATAGATACGCAGTATTTT. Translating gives CASSAGLAIDTQYF.

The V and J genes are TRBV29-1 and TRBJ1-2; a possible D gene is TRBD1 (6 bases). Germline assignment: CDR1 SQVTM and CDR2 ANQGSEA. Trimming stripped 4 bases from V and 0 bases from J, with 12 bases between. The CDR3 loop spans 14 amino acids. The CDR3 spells CSVGPTGPNYGYTF. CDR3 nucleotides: TGCAGCGTTGGGCCGACAGGACCTAACTATGGCTACACCTTC.

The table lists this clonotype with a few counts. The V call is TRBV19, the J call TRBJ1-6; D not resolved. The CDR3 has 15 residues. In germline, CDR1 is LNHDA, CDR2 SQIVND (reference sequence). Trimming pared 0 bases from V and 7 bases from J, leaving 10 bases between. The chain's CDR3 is CASSIDGVGNSPLHF. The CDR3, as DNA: TGTGCCAGTAGTATAGACGGGGTTGGAAATTCACCCCTCCACTTT.

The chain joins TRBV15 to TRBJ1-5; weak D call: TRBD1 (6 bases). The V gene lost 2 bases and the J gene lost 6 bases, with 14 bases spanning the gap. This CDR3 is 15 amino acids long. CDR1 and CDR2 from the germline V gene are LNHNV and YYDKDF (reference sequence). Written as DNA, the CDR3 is TGTGCCACCAGCAGATACAGGGAAAAAGGTCAGCCCCAGCATTTT. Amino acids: CATSRYREKGQPQHF.

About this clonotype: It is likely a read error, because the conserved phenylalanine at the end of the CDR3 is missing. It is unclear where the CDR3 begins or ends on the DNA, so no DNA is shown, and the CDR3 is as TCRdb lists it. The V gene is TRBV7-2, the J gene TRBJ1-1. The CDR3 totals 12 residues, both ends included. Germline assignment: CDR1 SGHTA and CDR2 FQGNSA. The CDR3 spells CASSSIRRLSFS.

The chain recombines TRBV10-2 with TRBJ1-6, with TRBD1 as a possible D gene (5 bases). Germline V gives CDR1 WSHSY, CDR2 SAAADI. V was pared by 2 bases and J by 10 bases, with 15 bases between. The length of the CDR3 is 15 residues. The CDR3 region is CASSEESGQRSPLHF. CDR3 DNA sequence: TGCGCCAGCAGTGAGGAGTCAGGGCAGAGGTCACCCCTCCACTTT.

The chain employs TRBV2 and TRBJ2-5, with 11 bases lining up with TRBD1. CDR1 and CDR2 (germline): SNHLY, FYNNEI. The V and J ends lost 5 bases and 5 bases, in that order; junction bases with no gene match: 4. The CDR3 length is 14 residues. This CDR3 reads CASSYRTGGETQYF. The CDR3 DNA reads TGTGCCAGCAGTTACCGGACAGGGGGCGAGACCCAGTACTTC.

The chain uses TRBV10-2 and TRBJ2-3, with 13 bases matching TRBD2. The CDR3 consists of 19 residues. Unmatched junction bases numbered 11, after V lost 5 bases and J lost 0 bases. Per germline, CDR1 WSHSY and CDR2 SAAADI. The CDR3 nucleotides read TGCGCCAGCAGTTGGACTAGCGGGAGAACCATACAGAGCACAGATACGCAGTATTTT. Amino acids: CASSWTSGRTIQSTDTQYF.

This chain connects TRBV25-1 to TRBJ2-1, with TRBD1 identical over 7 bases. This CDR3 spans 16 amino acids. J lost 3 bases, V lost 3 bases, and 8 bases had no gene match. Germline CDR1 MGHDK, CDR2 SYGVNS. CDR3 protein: CASSETGTVIYNEQFF. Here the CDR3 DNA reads TGTGCCAGCAGTGAGACCGGGACAGTAATCTACAATGAGCAGTTCTTC. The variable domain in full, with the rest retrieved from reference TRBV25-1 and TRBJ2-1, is EADIYQTPRYLVIGTGKKITLECSQTMGHDKMYWYQQDPGMELHLIHYSYGVNSTEKGDLSSESTVSRIRTEHFPLTLESARPSHTSQYLCASSETGTVIYNEQFFGPGTRLTVL.

This CDR3 reads CASSFTSGGGETQYF. The CDR3 DNA reads as TGCGCCAGCAGCTTCACTAGCGGAGGAGGAGAGACCCAGTACTTC. The chain uses TRBV5-1 and TRBJ2-5, with 8 bases fitting TRBD2. In germline, CDR1 is SGHRS, CDR2 YFSETQ. After removal of 2 bases from V and 4 bases from J, the junction contained 7 bases not matched to a gene. CDR3 length: 15 amino acids.

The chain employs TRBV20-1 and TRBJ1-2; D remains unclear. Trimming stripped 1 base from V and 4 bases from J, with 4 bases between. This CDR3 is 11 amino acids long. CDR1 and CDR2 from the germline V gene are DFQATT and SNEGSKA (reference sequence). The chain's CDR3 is CSARVSYGYTF. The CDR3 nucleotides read TGCAGTGCTAGAGTCAGCTATGGCTACACCTTC.

CDR3 loop: CSGQGDTTNEQFF. The CDR3 nucleotides are TGCAGTGGCCAGGGGGACACAACGAACGAGCAGTTCTTC. The J gene is TRBJ2-1, the V gene TRBV20-1, with 7 bases aligning to TRBD1. CDR1 is DFQATT and CDR2 is SNEGSKA in the germline V gene (reference sequence). The CDR3 sequence is 13 residues long. The trim removed 7 bases at V and 10 bases at J, leaving 13 bases unmatched.

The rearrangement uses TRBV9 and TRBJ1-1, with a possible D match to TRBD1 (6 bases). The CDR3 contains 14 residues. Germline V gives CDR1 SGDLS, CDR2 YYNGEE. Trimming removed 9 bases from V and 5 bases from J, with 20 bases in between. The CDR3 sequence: CATSTGGRGTEAFF. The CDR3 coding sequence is TGTGCCACCAGTACGGGGGGGAGGGGGACTGAAGCTTTCTTT.

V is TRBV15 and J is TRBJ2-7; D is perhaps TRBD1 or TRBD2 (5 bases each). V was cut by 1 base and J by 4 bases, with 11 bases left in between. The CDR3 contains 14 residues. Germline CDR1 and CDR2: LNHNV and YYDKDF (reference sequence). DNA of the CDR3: TGTGCCACCAGCAGAGTGGGTGGGGGATACGAGCAGTACTTC. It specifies CATSRVGGGYEQYF.

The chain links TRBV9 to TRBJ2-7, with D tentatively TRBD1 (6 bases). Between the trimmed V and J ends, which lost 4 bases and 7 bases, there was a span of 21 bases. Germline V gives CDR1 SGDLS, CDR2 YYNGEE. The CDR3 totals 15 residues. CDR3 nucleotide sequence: TGTGCCAGCAGCTTAAACGGTAACAGGGAGTCGGAGCAGTACTTC. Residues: CASSLNGNRESEQYF.

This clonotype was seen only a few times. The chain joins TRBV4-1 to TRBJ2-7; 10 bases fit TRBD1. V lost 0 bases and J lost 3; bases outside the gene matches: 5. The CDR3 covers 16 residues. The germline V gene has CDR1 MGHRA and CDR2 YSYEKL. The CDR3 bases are TGCGCCAGCAGCCAAGATCTAGGGACAGGGGTCTACGAGCAGTACTTC. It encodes CASSQDLGTGVYEQYF.

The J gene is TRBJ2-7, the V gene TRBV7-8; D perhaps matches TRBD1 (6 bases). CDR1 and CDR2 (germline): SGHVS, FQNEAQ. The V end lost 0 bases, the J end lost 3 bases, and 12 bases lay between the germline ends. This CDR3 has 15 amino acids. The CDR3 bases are TGTGCCAGCAGCTTAGCGGTTGGACAGATCTACGAGCAGTACTTC. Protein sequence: CASSLAVGQIYEQYF.

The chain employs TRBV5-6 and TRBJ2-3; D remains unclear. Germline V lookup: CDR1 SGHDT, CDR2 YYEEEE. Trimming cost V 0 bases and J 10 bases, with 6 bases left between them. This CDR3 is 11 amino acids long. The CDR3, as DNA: TGTGCCAGCAGCTTGGGCGATCCGCAGTATTTT. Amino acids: CASSLGDPQYF.

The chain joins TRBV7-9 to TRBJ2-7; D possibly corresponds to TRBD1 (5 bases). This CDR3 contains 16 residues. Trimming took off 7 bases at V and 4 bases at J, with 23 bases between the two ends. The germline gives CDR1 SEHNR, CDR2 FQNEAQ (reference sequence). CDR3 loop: CASTPNQGLGMYEQYF. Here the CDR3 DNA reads TGTGCCAGCACACCCAATCAGGGTCTAGGGATGTACGAGCAGTACTTC. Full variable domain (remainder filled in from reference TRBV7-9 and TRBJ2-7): DTGVSQNPRHKITKRGQNVTFRCDPISEHNRLYWYRQTLGQGPEFLTYFQNEAQLEKSRLLSDRFSAERPKGSFSTLEIQRTEQGDSAMYLCASTPNQGLGMYEQYFGPGTRLTVT.

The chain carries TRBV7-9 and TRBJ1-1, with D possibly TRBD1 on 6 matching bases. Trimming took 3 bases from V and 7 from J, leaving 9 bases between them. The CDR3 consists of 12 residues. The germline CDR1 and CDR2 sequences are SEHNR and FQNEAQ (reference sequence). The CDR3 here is CASSFQGREAFF. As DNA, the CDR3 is TGTGCCAGCAGCTTCCAGGGGCGTGAAGCTTTCTTT.

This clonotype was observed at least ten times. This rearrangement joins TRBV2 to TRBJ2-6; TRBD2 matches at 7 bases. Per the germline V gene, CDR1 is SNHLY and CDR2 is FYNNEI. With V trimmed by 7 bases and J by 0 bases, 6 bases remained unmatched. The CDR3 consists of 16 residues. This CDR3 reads CASKTGGLSGANVLTF. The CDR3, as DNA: TGTGCCAGCAAAACGGGGGGACTCTCTGGGGCCAACGTCCTGACTTTC.

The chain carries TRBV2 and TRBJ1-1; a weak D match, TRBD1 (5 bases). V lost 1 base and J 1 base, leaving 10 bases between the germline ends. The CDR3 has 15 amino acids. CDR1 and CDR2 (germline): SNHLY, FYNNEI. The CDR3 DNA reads TGTGCCAGCAGTGAAGAGCTGGGGCCGAACACTGAAGCTTTCTTT. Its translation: CASSEELGPNTEAFF.

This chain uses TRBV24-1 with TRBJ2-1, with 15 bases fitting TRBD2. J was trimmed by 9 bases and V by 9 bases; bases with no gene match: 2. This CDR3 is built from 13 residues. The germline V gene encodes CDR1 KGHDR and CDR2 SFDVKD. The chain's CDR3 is CATGLAGGGEQFF. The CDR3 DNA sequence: TGTGCCACCGGACTAGCGGGAGGGGGTGAGCAGTTCTTC.